This section outlines one T cell receptor beta chain sequence together with its context. This entry comes from a study of blood T cell repertoires in COVID-19. For the study at large: Italy, Spain and the United States were the sources of the convalescent and acute COVID-19 samples.

Original processing notes: Reference gene primer amplification in the assay estimated nucleated cell counts. Repertoires were generated with immunoSEQ multiplex PCR, while TCRdb's copy carries only in-frame clones and drops some. V and J calls plus clone size are reproduced from that table; the DNA served to infer D and trimming. The repertoire holds some 96,000 clones, with 80% to 95% as singletons. Germline trimming cut 8 bases from V and 2 bases from J; bases unmatched to any gene: 10. The CDR3 consists of 15 residues. CDR1 and CDR2 from the germline V gene are MNHEY and SMNVEV (reference sequence).

The chain is built from TRBV27 and TRBJ1-2; 8 bases match TRBD1. The specimen was peripheral blood. This TCR derives from a middle-aged man with active COVID-19. The CDR3 DNA is TGTGCCAGCGCACCCGGGTGGGACAGGAACTATGGCTACACCTTC. Amino acids: CASAPGWDRNYGYTF.